This TCR beta chain derives from a study of blood T cells in healthy people across ages. The germline gives CDR1 DFQATT, CDR2 SNEGSKA (reference sequence). CDR3 length equals 15 residues. V was clipped by 5 bases and J by 6 bases, with 17 bases between them. In its sample, this clonotype was seen many times. Its target is unknown. Whole-study results and caveats: The lack of PBMC sorting stopped any conclusive naive versus antigen-experienced comparison. Age brought a roughly linear fall in TCR beta diversity measured per million T cells.

The donors, aged roughly 6 to 100, were healthy Caucasians from Russia. With a J-beta primer mix and a sample-barcoded 5' primer, a second PCR ran about 6 to 11 cycles. One entry per CDR3 protein results from TCRdb running MiXCR on the 5' RACE reads. This table holds some 1.1 million distinct CDR3 sequences, approximately 38% found once. The TCR originated in a man aged 18-30 years in good health. The V gene is TRBV20-1, the J gene TRBJ1-6; D perhaps matches TRBD1 (5 bases). Specimen: blood. In DNA form, the CDR3 reads TGCAGTGCTGCCCGAGGAGGACAATTTAATTCACCCCTCCACTTT. Translated, it gives CSAARGGQFNSPLHF.